The 10 T cell receptor beta chains reported below all come from one sample, sequenced in a study of blood T cell repertoires in COVID-19. The method was immunoSEQ multiplex PCR; TCRdb's version includes in-frame clones alone and lacks a portion of them. The sample consists of about 220,000 clones, approximately 90% of them appearing once. The sample was PBMCs or T cells enriched from blood (not recorded which). Receptors originate from a woman in her thirties or forties with acute COVID-19.

Here the CDR3 DNA reads TGTGCCAGCAGGACCGGGTCGGTCGCTACGCAGTATTTT. It is translated as CASRTGSVATQYF. The chain is built from TRBV6-5 and TRBJ2-3; D is unclear. Trimming shortened V by 6 bases and J by 8 bases, and 15 bases separated the two germline ends. This CDR3 has 13 residues. Germline V gives CDR1 MNHEY, CDR2 SVGAGI.

The chain employs TRBV4-3 and TRBJ1-1, with D tentatively TRBD1 (6 bases). Germline V gives CDR1 LGHNA, CDR2 YSLEER. The CDR3 totals 16 residues. The V and J ends lost 0 bases and 7 bases respectively, with 18 bases between them. The CDR3 loop reads CASSQDRAGEVGEAFF. CDR3 nucleotides: TGCGCCAGCAGCCAAGATAGGGCAGGGGAAGTCGGTGAAGCTTTCTTT.

Only one count was recorded for this clone. The V call is TRBV19, the J call TRBJ2-1; D is possibly TRBD1 (5 bases). CDR1 is LNHDA and CDR2 is SQIVND in the germline V gene (reference sequence). Trimming removed 2 bases at V and 6 bases at J, with 11 bases between. The CDR3 spans 14 residues. This CDR3 is CASSIQRRGNEQFF. For the CDR3, the DNA is TGTGCCAGTAGTATACAAAGAAGGGGCAATGAGCAGTTCTTC.

CDR3 nucleotide sequence: TGTGCCTGGACTCGGACTAGCGGTCCCAATGAGCAGTTCTTC. Translated: CAWTRTSGPNEQFF. The V gene is TRBV30, the J gene TRBJ2-1; 10 positions match TRBD2. Germline V gene sequence: CDR1 GTSNPN, CDR2 SVGIG (reference sequence). V was clipped by 4 bases and J by 6 bases; unmatched bases: 6. The CDR3 runs 14 residues.

The CDR3 bases are TGTGCCAGCAGCTTAATGTCGGAGTATGGCTACACCTTC. This codes for CASSLMSEYGYTF. This chain uses TRBV7-2 with TRBJ1-2; no clear D gene. Between the trimmed V and J ends, which lost 2 bases and 5 bases, there was a span of 9 bases. The CDR3 loop spans 13 amino acids. Germline V gene data show CDR1 as SGHTA and CDR2 as FQGNSA.

The chain carries TRBV2 and TRBJ1-2; TRBD1 matches 9 bases. In germline, CDR1 is SNHLY, CDR2 FYNNEI. The J segment lost 5 bases and the V segment lost 8 bases, leaving 9 bases of the junction unmatched. CDR3 size: 14 residues. The CDR3 sequence: CASDTGGANYGYTF. The CDR3 coding sequence is TGTGCCAGCGATACAGGGGGCGCGAATTATGGCTACACCTTC.

This chain links TRBV11-3 with TRBJ2-2, with a weak D call TRBD2 (5 bases). Germline V CDR1 and CDR2: SGHNT, YENEEA. Between the trimmed V and J ends, which lost 5 bases and 4 bases, there was a span of 8 bases. The CDR3 sequence is 13 residues long. Written as DNA, the CDR3 is TGTGCCAGCAGCCAGCGGACCACCGGGGAGCTGTTTTTT. Its translation: CASSQRTTGELFF.

V and J are TRBV5-4 and TRBJ2-5, with 7 bases that match TRBD2. This CDR3 has 15 residues. The V gene's germline CDR1 is SGHNT and CDR2 YYREEE (reference sequence). J gave up 5 bases and V 4 bases, and 11 bases lay outside the gene matches. CDR3 sequence reads: CASSPTGDYGETQYF. CDR3 DNA: TGTGCCAGCAGCCCGACGGGGGACTACGGGGAGACCCAGTACTTC. The full variable domain, rest sourced from reference TRBV5-4 and TRBJ2-5, is ETGVTQSPTHLIKTRGQQVTLRCSSQSGHNTVSWYQQALGQGPQFIFQYYREEENGRGNFPPRFSGLQFPNYSSELNVNALELDDSALYLCASSPTGDYGETQYFGPGTRLLVL.

This chain connects TRBV19 to TRBJ1-5; TRBD1 aligns across 7 bases. Germline assignment: CDR1 LNHDA and CDR2 SQIVND (reference sequence). V shed 6 bases, J shed 6 bases, and the junction held 5 bases outside the gene matches. The CDR3 extends over 13 amino acids. CDR3: CASSQGGRQPQHF. The CDR3 DNA reads TGTGCCAGTAGCCAGGGGGGACGTCAGCCCCAGCATTTT.

This clone was observed once. Here the CDR3 DNA reads TGCGCCAGCAGCTCCGTCCTAGCCGGGGATGAGCAGTTCTTC. Translating gives CASSSVLAGDEQFF. J is TRBJ2-1 and V is TRBV5-1; D might be TRBD2 (5 bases). The CDR3 extends over 14 amino acids. V was shortened by 3 bases and J by 8 bases, with 15 bases between the two germline ends. Germline V gene lookup returns CDR1 SGHRS and CDR2 YFSETQ.